A single TCR beta chain is shown here with its context. Its antigen is currently unknown. Single viable CD3+CD4+CD8-CD45RO+ cells were sorted as the memory CD4+ T cells. V lost 2 bases to trimming and J lost 0 bases; unmatched junction nucleotides: 7. The CDR3 totals 17 residues. Germline values: CDR1 LNHDA, CDR2 SQIVND (reference sequence). These data belong to a study of memory CD4+ T cells and cytomegalovirus serostatus. Study results and limitations: CD4+ memory repertoires contained 67 of 164 reported CMV TCRbeta sequences. The CMV-associated TCR signature appears largely within the CD4+ memory repertoire.

In the original workflow: After removing out-of-frame reads, around 2.2 million distinct TCRbeta sequences remained. Measured with immunoSEQ multiplex PCR; TCRdb has only the in-frame clones, and not every one. That table gives V, J and clone size, and the DNA gave D and trimming. Of approximately 70,000 clones listed, about 70% were seen once; the top ten hold approximately 4.8%. This clonotype was obtained from an adult in good health and CMV-seropositive. Sequenced material: memory CD4+ T cells from blood. The chain employs TRBV19 and TRBJ1-2; 9 bases are shared with TRBD1. The CDR3 sequence is CASSIFKGQGANYGYTF. CDR3 sequence (DNA): TGTGCCAGTAGTATATTCAAGGGACAGGGAGCTAACTATGGCTACACCTTC.